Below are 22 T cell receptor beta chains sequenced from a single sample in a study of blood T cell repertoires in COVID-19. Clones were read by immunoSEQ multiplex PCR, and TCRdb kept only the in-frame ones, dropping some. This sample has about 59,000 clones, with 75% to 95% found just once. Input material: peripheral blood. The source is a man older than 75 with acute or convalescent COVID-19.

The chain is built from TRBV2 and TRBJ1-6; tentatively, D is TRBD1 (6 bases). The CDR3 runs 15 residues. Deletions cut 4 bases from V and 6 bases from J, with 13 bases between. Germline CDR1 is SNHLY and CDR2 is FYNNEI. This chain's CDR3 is CASSGVGASNSPLHF. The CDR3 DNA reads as TGTGCCAGCAGTGGCGTGGGGGCGAGTAATTCACCCCTCCACTTT.

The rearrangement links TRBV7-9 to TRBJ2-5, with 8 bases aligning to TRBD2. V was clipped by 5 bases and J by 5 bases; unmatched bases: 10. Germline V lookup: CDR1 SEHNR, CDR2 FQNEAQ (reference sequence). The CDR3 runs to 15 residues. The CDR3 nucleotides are TGTGCCAGCAGCCCCGGGGCGGGGGGAGTGGAGACCCAGTACTTC. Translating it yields CASSPGAGGVETQYF.

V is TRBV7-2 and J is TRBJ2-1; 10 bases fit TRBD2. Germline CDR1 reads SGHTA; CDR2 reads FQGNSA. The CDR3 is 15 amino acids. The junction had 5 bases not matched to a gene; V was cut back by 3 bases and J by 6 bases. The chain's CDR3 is CASSLNGLAANEQFF. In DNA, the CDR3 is TGTGCCAGCAGCTTGAACGGACTAGCGGCCAATGAGCAGTTCTTC.

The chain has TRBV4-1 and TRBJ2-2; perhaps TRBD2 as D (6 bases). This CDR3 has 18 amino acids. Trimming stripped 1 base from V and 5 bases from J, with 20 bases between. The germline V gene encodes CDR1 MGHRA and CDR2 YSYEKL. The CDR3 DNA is TGCGCCAGCAGCCAAGGCCGAGGGCTCCCGGGGGAAACCGGGGAGCTGTTTTTT. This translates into CASSQGRGLPGETGELFF.

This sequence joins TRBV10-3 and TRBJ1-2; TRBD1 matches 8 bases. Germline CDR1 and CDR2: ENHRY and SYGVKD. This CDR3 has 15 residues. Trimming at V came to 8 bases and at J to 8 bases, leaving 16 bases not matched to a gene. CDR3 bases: TGTGCCATCGGCTTGAGACAGGGGATCGAGGGAGGCTACACCTTC. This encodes CAIGLRQGIEGGYTF.

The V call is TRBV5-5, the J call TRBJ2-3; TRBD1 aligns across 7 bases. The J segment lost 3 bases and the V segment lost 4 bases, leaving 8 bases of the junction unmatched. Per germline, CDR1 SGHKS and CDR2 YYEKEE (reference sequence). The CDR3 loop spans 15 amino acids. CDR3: CASSPLGQQTDTQYF. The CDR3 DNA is TGTGCCAGCAGCCCCCTGGGACAGCAGACAGATACGCAGTATTTT.

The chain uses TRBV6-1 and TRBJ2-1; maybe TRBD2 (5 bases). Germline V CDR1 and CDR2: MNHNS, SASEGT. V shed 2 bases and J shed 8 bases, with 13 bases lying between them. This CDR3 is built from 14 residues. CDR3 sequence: CASSESGNLYEQFF. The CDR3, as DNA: TGTGCCAGCAGTGAATCCGGGAATCTCTATGAGCAGTTCTTC.

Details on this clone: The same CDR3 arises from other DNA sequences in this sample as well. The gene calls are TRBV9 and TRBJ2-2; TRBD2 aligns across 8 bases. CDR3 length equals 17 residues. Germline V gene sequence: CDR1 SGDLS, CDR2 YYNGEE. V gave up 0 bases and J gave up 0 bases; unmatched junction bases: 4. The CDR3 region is CASSVASGGANTGELFF. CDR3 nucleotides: TGTGCCAGCAGCGTAGCGAGCGGGGGCGCGAACACCGGGGAGCTGTTTTTT.

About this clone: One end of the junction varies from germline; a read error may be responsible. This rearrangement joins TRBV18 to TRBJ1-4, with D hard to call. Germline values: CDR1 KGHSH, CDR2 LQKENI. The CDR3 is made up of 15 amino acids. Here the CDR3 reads CAGSPPWRVGEKLFF. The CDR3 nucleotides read TGTGCCGGCTCACCACCGTGGAGGGTTGGTGAAAAACTGTTTTTT.

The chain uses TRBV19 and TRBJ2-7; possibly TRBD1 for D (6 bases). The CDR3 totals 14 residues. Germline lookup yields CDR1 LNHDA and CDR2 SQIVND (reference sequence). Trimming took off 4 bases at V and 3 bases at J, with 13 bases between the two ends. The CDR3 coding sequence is TGTGCCAGTAGTACCGACAGGCCTTTCTACGAGCAGTACTTC. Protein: CASSTDRPFYEQYF.

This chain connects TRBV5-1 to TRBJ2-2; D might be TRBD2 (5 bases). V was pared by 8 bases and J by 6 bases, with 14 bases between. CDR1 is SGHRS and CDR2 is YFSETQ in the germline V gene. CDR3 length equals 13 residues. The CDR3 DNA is TGCGCCAGTAATTTTGAGGGTTCCGGGGAGCTGTTTTTT. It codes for CASNFEGSGELFF.

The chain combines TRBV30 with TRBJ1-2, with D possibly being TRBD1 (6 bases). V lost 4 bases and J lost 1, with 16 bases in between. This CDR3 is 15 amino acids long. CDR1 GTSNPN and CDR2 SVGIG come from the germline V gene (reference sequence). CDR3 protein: CAWTDSLSFNYGYTF. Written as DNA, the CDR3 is TGTGCCTGGACGGACAGTCTTTCCTTTAACTATGGCTACACCTTC.

CDR3 protein: CASKRGGQNTGELFF. CDR3 sequence (DNA): TGTGCCAGCAAGAGAGGGGGACAGAACACCGGGGAGCTGTTTTTT. V is TRBV2 and J is TRBJ2-2, with a possible D match to TRBD1 (6 bases). Germline lookup yields CDR1 SNHLY and CDR2 FYNNEI. V gave up 7 bases and J gave up 1 base, with 13 bases separating them. This CDR3 region has 15 residues.

The CDR3 spells CASSPPRRGLNTEAFF. For the CDR3, the DNA is TGTGCCAGCAGCCCACCCCGGCGGGGGCTGAACACTGAAGCTTTCTTT. The V call is TRBV6-6, the J call TRBJ1-1; D possibly corresponds to TRBD1 (6 bases). The length of the CDR3 is 16 residues. The V gene's germline CDR1 is MNHNY and CDR2 SVGAGI (reference sequence). Trimming removed 6 bases from V and 0 bases from J, with 17 bases in between.

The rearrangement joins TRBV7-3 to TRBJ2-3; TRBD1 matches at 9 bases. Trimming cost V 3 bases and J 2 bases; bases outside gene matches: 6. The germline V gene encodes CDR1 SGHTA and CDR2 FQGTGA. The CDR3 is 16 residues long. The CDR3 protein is CASSFRGQGDTDTQYF. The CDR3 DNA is TGTGCCAGCAGCTTTCGGGGACAGGGTGACACAGATACGCAGTATTTT.

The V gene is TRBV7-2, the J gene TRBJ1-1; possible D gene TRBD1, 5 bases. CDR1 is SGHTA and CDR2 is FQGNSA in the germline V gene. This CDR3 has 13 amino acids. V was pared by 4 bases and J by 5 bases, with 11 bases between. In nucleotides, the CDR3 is TGTGCCAGCAGCTCCCTGGAGGGGACTGAAGCTTTCTTT. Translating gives CASSSLEGTEAFF. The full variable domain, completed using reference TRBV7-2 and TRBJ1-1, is GAGVSQSPSNKVTEKGKDVELRCDPISGHTALYWYRQSLGQGLEFLIYFQGNSAPDKSGLPSDRFSAERTGGSVSTLTIQRTQQEDSAVYLCASSSLEGTEAFFGQGTRLTVV.

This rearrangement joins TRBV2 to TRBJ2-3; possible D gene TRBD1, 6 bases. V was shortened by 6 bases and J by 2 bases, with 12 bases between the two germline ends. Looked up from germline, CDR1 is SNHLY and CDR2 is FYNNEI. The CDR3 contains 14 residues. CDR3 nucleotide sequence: TGTGCCAGCAGCCGACAGGTGAACACAGATACGCAGTATTTT. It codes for CASSRQVNTDTQYF.

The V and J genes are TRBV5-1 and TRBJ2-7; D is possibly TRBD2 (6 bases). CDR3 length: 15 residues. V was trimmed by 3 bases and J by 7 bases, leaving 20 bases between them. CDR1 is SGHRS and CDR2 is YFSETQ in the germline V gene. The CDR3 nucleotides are TGCGCCAGCAGCTCAGGACTATGGGGGATGGAGGAGCAGTACTTC. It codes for CASSSGLWGMEEQYF.

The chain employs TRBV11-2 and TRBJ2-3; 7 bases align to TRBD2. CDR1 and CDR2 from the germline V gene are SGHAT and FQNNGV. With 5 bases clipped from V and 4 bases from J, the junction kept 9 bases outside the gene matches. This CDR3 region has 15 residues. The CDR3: CASSPRGGSADTQYF. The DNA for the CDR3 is TGTGCCAGCAGCCCCCGGGGCGGGAGCGCAGATACGCAGTATTTT.

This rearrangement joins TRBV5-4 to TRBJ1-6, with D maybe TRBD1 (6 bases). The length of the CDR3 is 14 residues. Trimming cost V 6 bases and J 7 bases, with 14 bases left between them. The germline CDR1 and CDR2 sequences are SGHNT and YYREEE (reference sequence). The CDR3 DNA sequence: TGTGCCAGCAAAGACGGGACACCGAATTCACCCCTCCACTTT. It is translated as CASKDGTPNSPLHF. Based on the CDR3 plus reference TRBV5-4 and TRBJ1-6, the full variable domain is ETGVTQSPTHLIKTRGQQVTLRCSSQSGHNTVSWYQQALGQGPQFIFQYYREEENGRGNFPPRFSGLQFPNYSSELNVNALELDDSALYLCASKDGTPNSPLHFGNGTRLTVT.

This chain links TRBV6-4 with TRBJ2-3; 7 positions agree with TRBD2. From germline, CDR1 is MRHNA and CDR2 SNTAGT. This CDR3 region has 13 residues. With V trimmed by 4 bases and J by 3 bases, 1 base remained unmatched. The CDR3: CASSAAGTDTQYF. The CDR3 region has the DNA TGTGCCAGCAGTGCAGCGGGGACAGATACGCAGTATTTT.

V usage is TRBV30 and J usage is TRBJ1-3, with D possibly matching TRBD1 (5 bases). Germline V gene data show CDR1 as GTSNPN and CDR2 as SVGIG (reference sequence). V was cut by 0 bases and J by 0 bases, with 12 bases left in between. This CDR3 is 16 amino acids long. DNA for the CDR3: TGTGCCTGGAGTGTACGGGGAGGGACCTCTGGAAACACCATATATTTT. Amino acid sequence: CAWSVRGGTSGNTIYF. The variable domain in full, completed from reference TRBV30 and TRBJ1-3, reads SQTIHQWPATLVQPVGSPLSLECTVEGTSNPNLYWYRQAAGRGLQLLFYSVGIGQISSEVPQNLSASRPQDRQFILSSKKLLLSDSGFYLCAWSVRGGTSGNTIYFGEGSWLTVV.